These T cell receptor beta chains were read from a single sample in a study of vaccination and CD4 T cells after COVID-19. Via MiXCR, TCRdb re-called the PCR reads, giving one row per CDR3 protein. The data show 7,000 to 10,000 distinct CDR3 sequences, with roughly 70% seen just once and approximately 35% held by the top ten. These receptors' targets are unknown. Material: CD4+ T cells from blood, cultured in vitro. Receptor source: a human donor who had recovered from COVID-19. Each CDR3 is given with its conserved first and last residue. Fields, in order: V gene, clone size, D gene, J gene, CDR3 protein, CDR3 DNA. D genes are given only for firm matches. The size entry is marked missing in some rows and otherwise reads once, few, many or a size class.

V gene: TRBV19
clone size: .
D gene: .
J gene: TRBJ2-1
CDR3 protein: CASSRSINNEQFF
CDR3 DNA: TGTGCCAGTAGTAGATCCATTAACAATGAGCAGTTCTTC

V gene: TRBV2
clone size: .
D gene: .
J gene: TRBJ2-1
CDR3 protein: CASRLGLNNEQFF
CDR3 DNA: TGTGCCAGCAGGCTAGGTCTTAACAATGAGCAGTTCTTC

V gene: TRBV28
clone size: .
D gene: TRBD2
J gene: TRBJ2-5
CDR3 protein: CASTSGLGGTGMWETQYF
CDR3 DNA: TGTGCCAGCACTTCCGGGTTGGGAGGGACGGGGATGTGGGAGACCCAGTACTTC

V gene: TRBV2
clone size: .
D gene: .
J gene: TRBJ2-5
CDR3 protein: CANTPGGTRTQYF
CDR3 DNA: TGTGCCAACACTCCCGGGGGCACCAGGACCCAGTACTTC

V gene: TRBV20-1
clone size: few
D gene: .
J gene: TRBJ1-2
CDR3 protein: CSAREESGVGYTF
CDR3 DNA: TGCAGTGCTAGAGAGGAGTCAGGGGTCGGCTACACCTTC

V gene: TRBV10-1
clone size: .
D gene: .
J gene: TRBJ2-3
CDR3 protein: CASSESRGSTDTQYF
CDR3 DNA: TGCGCCAGCAGTGAGTCCCGGGGCAGCACAGATACGCAGTATTTT

V gene: TRBV18
clone size: .
D gene: TRBD1
J gene: TRBJ1-2
CDR3 protein: CASSQTQGANYGYTF
CDR3 DNA: TGTGCCAGCTCACAAACCCAGGGGGCGAACTATGGCTACACCTTC

V gene: TRBV27
clone size: once
D gene: TRBD1
J gene: TRBJ1-5
CDR3 protein: CASSSFLRDRSHQPQHF
CDR3 DNA: TGTGCCAGCAGTTCATTCCTCCGGGACAGGTCGCACCAGCCCCAGCATTTT

V gene: TRBV28
clone size: medium-sized
D gene: .
J gene: TRBJ1-2
CDR3 protein: CASSLAGDDGYTF
CDR3 DNA: TGTGCCAGCAGTTTAGCGGGGGACGATGGCTACACCTTC

V gene: TRBV20-1
clone size: few
D gene: TRBD1
J gene: TRBJ1-4
CDR3 protein: CSARDWGAGGSPNEKLFF
CDR3 DNA: TGCAGTGCTAGAGATTGGGGGGCAGGGGGCTCCCCTAATGAAAAACTGTTTTTT

V gene: TRBV19
clone size: few
D gene: TRBD1
J gene: TRBJ1-5
CDR3 protein: CASKRDRGNSNQPQHF
CDR3 DNA: TGTGCCAGTAAGAGGGACAGGGGGAATAGCAATCAGCCCCAGCATTTT

V gene: TRBV6-1
clone size: few
D gene: .
J gene: TRBJ1-6
CDR3 protein: CASISTADSPLHF
CDR3 DNA: TGTGCCAGCATATCGACAGCAGATTCACCCCTCCACTTT

V gene: TRBV7-2
clone size: .
D gene: TRBD1
J gene: TRBJ2-5
CDR3 protein: CASSFGTGGQETQYF
CDR3 DNA: TGTGCCAGCAGCTTCGGGACAGGGGGCCAAGAGACCCAGTACTTC

V gene: TRBV20-1
clone size: .
D gene: .
J gene: TRBJ1-5
CDR3 protein: CSARTRETLCNQPQHF
CDR3 DNA: TGCAGTGCTAGGACCCGGGAAACTCTATGCAATCAGCCCCAGCATTTT

V gene: TRBV7-2
clone size: few
D gene: TRBD1
J gene: TRBJ2-2
CDR3 protein: CASSLQGAPGELFF
CDR3 DNA: TGTGCCAGCAGCTTACAGGGGGCCCCCGGGGAGCTGTTTTTT

V gene: TRBV27
clone size: .
D gene: .
J gene: TRBJ2-3
CDR3 protein: CASSPNREDTQYF
CDR3 DNA: TGTGCCAGCAGTCCCAACAGAGAAGATACGCAGTATTTT

V gene: TRBV28
clone size: .
D gene: .
J gene: TRBJ2-2
CDR3 protein: CASSTYGARGTGELFF
CDR3 DNA: TGTGCCAGCAGTACCTACGGGGCGCGGGGCACCGGGGAGCTGTTTTTT

V gene: TRBV28
clone size: .
D gene: .
J gene: TRBJ1-5
CDR3 protein: CASSTPLRERVHF
CDR3 DNA: TGTGCCAGCAGTACCCCCCTCCGAGAGCGGGTCCATTTT

V gene: TRBV6-1
clone size: few
D gene: .
J gene: TRBJ2-3
CDR3 protein: CASRASGTDTQYF
CDR3 DNA: TGTGCCAGCCGGGCTAGCGGCACAGATACGCAGTATTTT

V gene: TRBV7-3
clone size: .
D gene: TRBD1
J gene: TRBJ1-1
CDR3 protein: CASSTQGAATEAFF
CDR3 DNA: TGTGCCAGCAGCACCCAGGGGGCGGCGACTGAAGCTTTCTTT

V gene: TRBV6-1
clone size: few
D gene: .
J gene: TRBJ1-6
CDR3 protein: CASLRDFGMNSPLHF
CDR3 DNA: TGTGCCAGCCTCCGGGACTTTGGGATGAATTCACCCCTCCACTTT

V gene: TRBV11-3
clone size: once
D gene: .
J gene: TRBJ1-2
CDR3 protein: CASSPSGSHGYTF
CDR3 DNA: TGTGCCAGCAGCCCTTCAGGGTCCCATGGCTACACCTTC

V gene: TRBV12-3/TRBV12-4
clone size: .
D gene: .
J gene: TRBJ2-2
CDR3 protein: CASSVGGAGTGELFF
CDR3 DNA: TGTGCCAGCAGTGTCGGGGGCGCTGGCACCGGGGAGCTGTTTTTT

V gene: TRBV15
clone size: .
D gene: .
J gene: TRBJ1-4
CDR3 protein: CATSRYDQRATNEKLFF
CDR3 DNA: TGTGCCACCAGCAGATATGATCAGAGAGCAACTAATGAAAAACTGTTTTTT

V gene: TRBV6-5
clone size: .
D gene: TRBD2
J gene: TRBJ2-3
CDR3 protein: CASSYSLAGEGDTQYF
CDR3 DNA: TGTGCCAGCAGTTACTCCCTAGCGGGAGAGGGGGATACGCAGTATTTT

V gene: TRBV6-5
clone size: .
D gene: TRBD2
J gene: TRBJ2-1
CDR3 protein: CASSFQRTSGGAFYNEQFF
CDR3 DNA: TGTGCCAGCAGTTTCCAGAGGACTAGCGGGGGGGCCTTCTACAATGAGCAGTTCTTC

V gene: TRBV6-1
clone size: few
D gene: TRBD2
J gene: TRBJ2-3
CDR3 protein: CASNPSGGLFTQYF
CDR3 DNA: TGTGCCAGCAACCCTAGCGGGGGCCTTTTTACGCAGTATTTT

V gene: TRBV28
clone size: .
D gene: .
J gene: TRBJ2-6
CDR3 protein: CASSLQGYGANVLTF
CDR3 DNA: TGTGCCAGCAGTTTACAGGGGTATGGGGCCAACGTCCTGACTTTC

V gene: TRBV2
clone size: .
D gene: TRBD2
J gene: TRBJ2-7
CDR3 protein: CASSSLAGDGNEQYF
CDR3 DNA: TGTGCCAGCAGTTCACTAGCGGGAGATGGGAACGAGCAGTACTTC

V gene: TRBV6-1
clone size: .
D gene: TRBD2
J gene: TRBJ2-3
CDR3 protein: CASDRLAGDTDTQYF
CDR3 DNA: TGTGCCAGCGATCGACTAGCGGGTGACACAGATACGCAGTATTTT

V gene: TRBV6-1
clone size: .
D gene: TRBD2
J gene: TRBJ2-2
CDR3 protein: CASSDLLAGGPDTGELFF
CDR3 DNA: TGTGCCAGCAGTGACCTACTAGCGGGGGGGCCGGACACCGGGGAGCTGTTTTTT

V gene: TRBV12-3/TRBV12-4
clone size: .
D gene: .
J gene: TRBJ2-7
CDR3 protein: CASSFGFSSYEQYF
CDR3 DNA: TGTGCCAGCAGTTTTGGCTTCAGCTCCTACGAGCAGTACTTC

V gene: TRBV6-1
clone size: medium-sized
D gene: .
J gene: TRBJ1-1
CDR3 protein: CASSDQPGDNPSEAFF
CDR3 DNA: TGTGCCAGCAGTGACCAACCCGGGGACAACCCTAGTGAAGCTTTCTTT

V gene: TRBV27
clone size: few
D gene: TRBD1
J gene: TRBJ2-6
CDR3 protein: CASSPSRQGAQGGANVLTF
CDR3 DNA: TGTGCCAGCAGTCCCAGCCGACAGGGGGCGCAGGGTGGGGCCAACGTCCTGACTTTC

V gene: TRBV18
clone size: once
D gene: .
J gene: TRBJ2-1
CDR3 protein: CASSPLHGNEQFF
CDR3 DNA: TGTGCCAGCTCACCACTCCACGGGAATGAGCAGTTCTTC

V gene: TRBV20-1
clone size: .
D gene: .
J gene: TRBJ1-2
CDR3 protein: CRPGYVSGYTF
CDR3 DNA: TGCAGACCGGGGTATGTCTCGGGCTACACCTTC

V gene: TRBV24-1
clone size: few
D gene: TRBD1
J gene: TRBJ2-7
CDR3 protein: CATPRDREYEQYF
CDR3 DNA: TGTGCCACCCCCCGGGACAGGGAATACGAGCAGTACTTC

V gene: TRBV20-1
clone size: .
D gene: .
J gene: TRBJ2-6
CDR3 protein: CSGASGANVLTF
CDR3 DNA: TGCAGTGGGGCCTCTGGGGCCAACGTCCTGACTTTC

V gene: TRBV7-9
clone size: once
D gene: TRBD2
J gene: TRBJ2-1
CDR3 protein: CASSSRLAGINEQFF
CDR3 DNA: TGTGCCAGCAGCTCCCGACTAGCGGGGATCAATGAGCAGTTCTTC

V gene: TRBV7-8
clone size: .
D gene: .
J gene: TRBJ1-1
CDR3 protein: CASSLGQGVPTEAFF
CDR3 DNA: TGTGCCAGCAGCTTAGGTCAAGGGGTTCCCACTGAAGCTTTCTTT

V gene: TRBV3-1
clone size: .
D gene: .
J gene: TRBJ2-1
CDR3 protein: CASSPYVAYNEQFF
CDR3 DNA: TGTGCCAGCAGCCCGTACGTGGCCTACAATGAGCAGTTCTTC

V gene: TRBV2
clone size: .
D gene: .
J gene: TRBJ1-1
CDR3 protein: CASSSNTPNTEAFF
CDR3 DNA: TGTGCCAGCAGTTCAAATACCCCGAACACTGAAGCTTTCTTT

V gene: TRBV6-1
clone size: .
D gene: .
J gene: TRBJ2-3
CDR3 protein: CASSPIVSHTDTQYF
CDR3 DNA: TGTGCCAGCAGTCCAATTGTTTCGCACACAGATACGCAGTATTTT

V gene: TRBV19
clone size: .
D gene: TRBD1
J gene: TRBJ1-5
CDR3 protein: CASSPGDSHNQPQHF
CDR3 DNA: TGTGCCAGTAGTCCCGGGGACAGTCATAATCAGCCCCAGCATTTT

V gene: TRBV6-1
clone size: .
D gene: .
J gene: TRBJ2-3
CDR3 protein: CASSEAGVRDTQYF
CDR3 DNA: TGTGCCAGCAGTGAAGCGGGAGTAAGAGATACGCAGTATTTT

V gene: TRBV30
clone size: .
D gene: .
J gene: TRBJ1-5
CDR3 protein: CAWSRFSSVSQPQHF
CDR3 DNA: TGTGCCTGGAGTAGGTTCTCCTCGGTGAGCCAGCCCCAGCATTTT

V gene: TRBV20-1
clone size: few
D gene: TRBD2
J gene: TRBJ2-2
CDR3 protein: CSARMRTSGRRDRSTGELFF
CDR3 DNA: TGCAGTGCCAGGATGCGGACTAGCGGGAGACGGGACCGGAGCACCGGGGAGCTGTTTTTT

V gene: TRBV7-2
clone size: .
D gene: TRBD2
J gene: TRBJ2-3
CDR3 protein: CASSSWTSATDTQYF
CDR3 DNA: TGTGCCAGCAGCTCTTGGACTAGCGCCACAGATACGCAGTATTTT

V gene: TRBV5-4
clone size: .
D gene: .
J gene: TRBJ2-7
CDR3 protein: CASSFAGSGEQYF
CDR3 DNA: TGTGCCAGCAGCTTTGCTGGGTCTGGCGAGCAGTACTTC

V gene: TRBV2
clone size: .
D gene: .
J gene: TRBJ1-3
CDR3 protein: CASSEGTQLAIYF
CDR3 DNA: TGTGCCAGCAGTGAAGGGACCCAGTTAGCCATATATTTT

V gene: TRBV10-2
clone size: few
D gene: TRBD1
J gene: TRBJ1-3
CDR3 protein: CASTRGLDGNTIYF
CDR3 DNA: TGCGCCAGCACCAGGGGGCTGGATGGAAACACCATATATTTT

V gene: TRBV7-9
clone size: few
D gene: .
J gene: TRBJ1-1
CDR3 protein: CASSKGGGFTEAFF
CDR3 DNA: TGTGCCAGCAGCAAGGGGGGGGGCTTCACTGAAGCTTTCTTT

V gene: TRBV11-3
clone size: .
D gene: .
J gene: TRBJ2-3
CDR3 protein: CASSRGPRIGTQYF
CDR3 DNA: TGTGCCAGCAGCAGGGGACCGAGGATAGGTACGCAGTATTTT

V gene: TRBV6-7
clone size: .
D gene: TRBD2
J gene: TRBJ2-7
CDR3 protein: CASSNGGTSVEQYF
CDR3 DNA: TGTGCCAGCAGCAACGGAGGGACTAGCGTCGAGCAGTACTTC